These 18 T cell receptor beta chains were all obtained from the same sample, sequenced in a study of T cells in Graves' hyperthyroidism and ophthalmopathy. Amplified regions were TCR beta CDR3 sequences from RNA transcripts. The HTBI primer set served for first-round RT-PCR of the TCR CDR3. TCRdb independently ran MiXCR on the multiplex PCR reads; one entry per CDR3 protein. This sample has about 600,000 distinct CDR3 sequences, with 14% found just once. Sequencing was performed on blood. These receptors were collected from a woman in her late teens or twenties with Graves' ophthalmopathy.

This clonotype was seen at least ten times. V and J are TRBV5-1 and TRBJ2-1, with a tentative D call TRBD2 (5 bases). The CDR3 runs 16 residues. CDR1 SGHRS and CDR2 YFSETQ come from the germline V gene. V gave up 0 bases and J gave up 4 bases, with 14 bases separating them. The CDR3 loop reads CASSLEPSRAYNEQFF. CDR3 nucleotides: TGCGCCAGCAGCTTGGAGCCTAGCCGGGCGTACAATGAGCAGTTCTTC.

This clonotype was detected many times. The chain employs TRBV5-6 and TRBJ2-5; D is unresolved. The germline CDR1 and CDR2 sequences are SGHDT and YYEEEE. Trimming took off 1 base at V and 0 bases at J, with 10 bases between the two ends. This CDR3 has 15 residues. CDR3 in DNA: TGTGCCAGCAGCTTGTACGGGCTTAACCAAGAGACCCAGTACTTC. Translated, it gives CASSLYGLNQETQYF.

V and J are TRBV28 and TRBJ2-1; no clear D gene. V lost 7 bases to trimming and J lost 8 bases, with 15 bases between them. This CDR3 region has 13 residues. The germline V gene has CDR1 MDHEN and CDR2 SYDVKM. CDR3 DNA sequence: TGTGCCAGCACCAGGCAACACGGCGATGAGCAGTTCTTC. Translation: CASTRQHGDEQFF. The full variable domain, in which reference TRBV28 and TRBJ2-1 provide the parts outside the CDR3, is DVKVTQSSRYLVKRTGEKVFLECVQDMDHENMFWYRQDPGLGLRLIYFSYDVKMKEKGDIPEGYSVSREKKERFSLILESASTNQTSMYLCASTRQHGDEQFFGPGTRLTVL.

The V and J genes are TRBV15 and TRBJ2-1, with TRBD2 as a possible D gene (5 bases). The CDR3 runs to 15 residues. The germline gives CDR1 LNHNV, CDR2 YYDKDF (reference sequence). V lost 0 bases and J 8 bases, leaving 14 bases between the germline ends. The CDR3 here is CATSRDRLLGHEQFF. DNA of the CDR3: TGTGCCACCAGCAGAGATAGGCTACTAGGTCATGAGCAGTTCTTC.

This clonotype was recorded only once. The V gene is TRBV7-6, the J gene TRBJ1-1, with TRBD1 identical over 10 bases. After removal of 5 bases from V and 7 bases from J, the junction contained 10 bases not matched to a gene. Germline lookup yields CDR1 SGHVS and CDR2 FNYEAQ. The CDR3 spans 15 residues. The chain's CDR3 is CASSLGQGVIGEAFF. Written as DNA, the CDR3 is TGTGCCAGCAGCCTAGGACAGGGGGTTATTGGTGAAGCTTTCTTT.

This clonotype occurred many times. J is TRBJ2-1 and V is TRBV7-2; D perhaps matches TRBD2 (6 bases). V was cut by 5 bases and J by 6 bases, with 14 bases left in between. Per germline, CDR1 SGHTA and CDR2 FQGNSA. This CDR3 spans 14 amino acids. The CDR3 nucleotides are TGTGCCAGCAGCCCGGACTGGAGGGCCAATGAGCAGTTCTTC. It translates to CASSPDWRANEQFF.

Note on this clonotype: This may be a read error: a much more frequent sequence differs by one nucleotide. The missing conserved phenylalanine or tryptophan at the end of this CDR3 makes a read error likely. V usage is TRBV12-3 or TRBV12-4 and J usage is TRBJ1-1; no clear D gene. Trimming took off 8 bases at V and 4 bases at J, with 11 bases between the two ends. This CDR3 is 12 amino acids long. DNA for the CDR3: TGTGCCAGCCTCGGGGAGAGCACTGAAGCTTTCCTT. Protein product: CASLGESTEAFL.

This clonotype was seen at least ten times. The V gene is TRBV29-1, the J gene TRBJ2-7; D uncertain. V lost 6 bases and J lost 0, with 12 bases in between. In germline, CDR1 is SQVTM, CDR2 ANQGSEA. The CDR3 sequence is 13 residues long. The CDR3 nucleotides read TGCAGCGTCTCAGACCTCATCTCCTACGAGCAGTACTTC. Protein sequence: CSVSDLISYEQYF.

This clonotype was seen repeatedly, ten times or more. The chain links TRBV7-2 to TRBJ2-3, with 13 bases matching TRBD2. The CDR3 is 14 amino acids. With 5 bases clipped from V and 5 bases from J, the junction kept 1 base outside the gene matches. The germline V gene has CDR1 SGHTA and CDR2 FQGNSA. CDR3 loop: CASSGTSGEDTQYF. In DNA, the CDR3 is TGTGCCAGCAGCGGGACTAGCGGGGAAGATACGCAGTATTTT.

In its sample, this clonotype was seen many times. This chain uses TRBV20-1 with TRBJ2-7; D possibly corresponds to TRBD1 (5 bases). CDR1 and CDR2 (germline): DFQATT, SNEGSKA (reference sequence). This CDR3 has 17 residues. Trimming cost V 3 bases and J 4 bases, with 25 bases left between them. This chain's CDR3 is CSARDTGVFARRYEQYF. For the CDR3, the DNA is TGCAGTGCTAGGGATACAGGAGTATTCGCTAGAAGGTACGAGCAGTACTTC.

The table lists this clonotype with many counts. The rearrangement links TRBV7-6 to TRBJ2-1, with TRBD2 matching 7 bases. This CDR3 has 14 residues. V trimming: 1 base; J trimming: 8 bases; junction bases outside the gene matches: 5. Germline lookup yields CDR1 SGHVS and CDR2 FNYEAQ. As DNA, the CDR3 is TGTGCCAGCAGCTTAGAGGCTAGCGGATATGAGCAGTTCTTC. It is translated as CASSLEASGYEQFF.

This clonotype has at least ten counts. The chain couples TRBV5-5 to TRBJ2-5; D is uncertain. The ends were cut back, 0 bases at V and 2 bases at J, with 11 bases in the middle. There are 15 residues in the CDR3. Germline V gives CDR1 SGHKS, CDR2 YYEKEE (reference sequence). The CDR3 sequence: CASSLGVAQQETQYF. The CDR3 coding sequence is TGTGCCAGCAGCTTGGGGGTAGCCCAACAAGAGACCCAGTACTTC.

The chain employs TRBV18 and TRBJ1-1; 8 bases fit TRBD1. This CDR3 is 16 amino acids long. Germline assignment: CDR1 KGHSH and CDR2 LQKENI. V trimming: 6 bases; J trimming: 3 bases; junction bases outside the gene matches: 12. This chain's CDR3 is CASSQQGGSWHTEAFF. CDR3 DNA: TGTGCCAGCTCTCAACAGGGGGGGTCCTGGCACACTGAAGCTTTCTTT.

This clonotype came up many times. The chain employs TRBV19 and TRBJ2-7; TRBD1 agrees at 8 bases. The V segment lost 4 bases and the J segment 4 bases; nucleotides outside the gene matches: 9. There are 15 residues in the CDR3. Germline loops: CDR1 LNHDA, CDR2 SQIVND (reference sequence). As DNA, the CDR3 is TGTGCCAGTAGTAGAGGACAGGGCTATTTGTACGAGCAGTACTTC. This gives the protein CASSRGQGYLYEQYF. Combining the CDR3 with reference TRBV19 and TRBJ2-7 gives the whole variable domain DGGITQSPKYLFRKEGQNVTLSCEQNLNHDAMYWYRQDPGQGLRLIYYSQIVNDFQKGDIAEGYSVSREKKESFPLTVTSAQKNPTAFYLCASSRGQGYLYEQYFGPGTRLTVT.

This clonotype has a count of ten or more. The CDR3 spells CAWGDRVSYEQYF. Here the CDR3 DNA reads TGTGCCTGGGGAGACCGGGTCTCCTACGAGCAGTACTTC. The chain carries TRBV30 and TRBJ2-7; D not resolved. Germline values: CDR1 GTSNPN, CDR2 SVGIG (reference sequence). V was pared by 5 bases and J by 0 bases, with 11 bases between. This CDR3 spans 13 amino acids.

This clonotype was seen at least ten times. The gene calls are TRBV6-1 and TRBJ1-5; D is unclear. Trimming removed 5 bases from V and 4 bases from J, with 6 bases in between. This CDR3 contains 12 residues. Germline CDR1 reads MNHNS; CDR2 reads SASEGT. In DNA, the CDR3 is TGTGCCAGCAGTCACCAAAATCAGCCCCAGCATTTT. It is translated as CASSHQNQPQHF.

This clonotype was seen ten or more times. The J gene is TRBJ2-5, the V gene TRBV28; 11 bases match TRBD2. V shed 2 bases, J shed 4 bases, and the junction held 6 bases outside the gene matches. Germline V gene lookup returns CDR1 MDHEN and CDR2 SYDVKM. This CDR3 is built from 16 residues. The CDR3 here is CASSLPLAGVGETQYF. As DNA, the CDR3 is TGTGCCAGCAGTTTACCACTAGCGGGAGTGGGAGAGACCCAGTACTTC.

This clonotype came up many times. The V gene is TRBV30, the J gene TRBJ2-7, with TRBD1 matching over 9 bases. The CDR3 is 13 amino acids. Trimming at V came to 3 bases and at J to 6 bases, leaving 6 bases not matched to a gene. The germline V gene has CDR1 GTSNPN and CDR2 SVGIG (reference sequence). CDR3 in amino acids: CAWSRTGVGEQYF. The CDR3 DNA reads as TGTGCCTGGAGCCGGACAGGGGTTGGCGAGCAGTACTTC.